The rows below give T cell receptor beta chains drawn from one sample of a study of beta chain features in type 1 diabetes. TCRdb's copy holds only in-frame clones and misses some; the assay was immunoSEQ multiplex PCR. This sample has hundreds of thousands of clones; about 14% occur once, and the top ten carry just under 0.04%. The sample was naive CD4+ T cells from blood. The receptors derive from a man between 18 and 29 years old with type 1 diabetes. Both conserved end residues are part of each CDR3. The order of the fields is D gene, V gene, J gene, clone size, CDR3 DNA, CDR3 protein. A D gene is named only where the DNA matches it firmly. Clone sizes are given selectively: once, few, many, or a class where the clone is expanded.

>-|TRBV2|TRBJ2-1|few
TGTGCCAGCAGGACCGGACCCCCCTTTAACAATGAGCAGTTCTTC
CASRTGPPFNNEQFF
>-|TRBV7-8|TRBJ1-2|few
TGTGCCAGCAGCTCCCAGGGCTATGGCTACACCTTC
CASSSQGYGYTF
>-|TRBV29-1|TRBJ1-2|few
TGCAGCGTTGTTTCGCCAGGGGACTATGGCTACACCTTC
CSVVSPGDYGYTF
>TRBD2|TRBV2|TRBJ2-7|-
TGTGCCAGCAGTGGCGGACTAGCGGTCCTGGAGCAGTACTTC
CASSGGLAVLEQYF
>TRBD1|TRBV6-5|TRBJ1-2|-
TGTGCCAGCAGTTATGGGACAGGGGGCGCCGATGGCTACACCTTC
CASSYGTGGADGYTF
>-|TRBV7-2|TRBJ2-2|-
TGTGCCAGCAGCTTTGAGACAGGGAACACCGGGGAGCTGTTTTTT
CASSFETGNTGELFF
>-|TRBV14|TRBJ1-4|few
TGTGCCAGCAGCCAAGAAGTCAGGGATGAAAAACTGTTTTTT
CASSQEVRDEKLFF
>TRBD2|TRBV9|TRBJ2-1|-
TGTGCCAGCAGCGTAGGCGGCAGCGGGGGGTTTAATGAGCAGTTCTTC
CASSVGGSGGFNEQFF
>-|TRBV30|TRBJ1-4|-
TGTGCCTGGAACAGACGGAGTGAAAAACTGTTTTTT
CAWNRRSEKLFF
>TRBD1|TRBV10-2|TRBJ1-5|few
TGCGCCAGCACTCCAGGGGGAAGTCAGCCCCAGCATTTT
CASTPGGSQPQHF
>TRBD2|TRBV11-2|TRBJ2-3|few
TGTGCCAGCAGCTCGTACCAGCGGGGTAGCACAGATACGCAGTATTTT
CASSSYQRGSTDTQYF
>TRBD2|TRBV18|TRBJ2-1|-
TGTGCCAGCTCACCTTATCCGTCCCTAACTCTAGCGGGACAAAACAATGAGCAGTTCTTC
CASSPYPSLTLAGQNNEQFF
>-|TRBV5-1|TRBJ1-5|-
TGCGCCAGCAGCTTGGGGACGAGATGGGATCAGCCCCAGCATTTT
CASSLGTRWDQPQHF
>-|TRBV5-1|TRBJ2-6|-
TGCGCCAGCACTGACACCGTATACTCTGGGGCCAACGTCCTGACTTTC
CASTDTVYSGANVLTF
>TRBD1|TRBV28|TRBJ1-2|-
TGTGCCAGCAGCACCGGGACAGGGGGCACCTTAGGGGGCTACACCTTC
CASSTGTGGTLGGYTF